Shown below are 7 T cell receptor beta chains from a single sample sequenced in a study of T cells in Graves' hyperthyroidism and ophthalmopathy. RNA transcripts served as the template for amplifying TCR beta CDR3 regions. The TCR CDR3 was amplified in a first-round RT-PCR using the HTBI primer set. A single record per CDR3 protein comes from TCRdb applying MiXCR to the multiplex PCR reads. The sample records hundreds of thousands of distinct CDR3 sequences, approximately 15% being singletons. The sequenced sample consisted of blood. These receptors all stem from a woman aged 40 to 49 with Graves' hyperthyroidism.

This clonotype was observed a few times. V and J are TRBV2 and TRBJ2-3, with D unresolved. Germline V gene sequence: CDR1 SNHLY, CDR2 FYNNEI. V lost 6 bases and J 10 bases, leaving 14 bases between the germline ends. The CDR3 contains 12 residues. The CDR3 DNA sequence: TGTGCCAGCAGCGTGGGCGCGGATGCGCAGTATTTT. Amino acids: CASSVGADAQYF.

Note on this clonotype: A much larger clone sits a single nucleotide away, making a read error possible. The CDR3 carries no conserved terminal phenylalanine or tryptophan, so it likely arises from a read error. The chain carries TRBV27 and TRBJ1-1, with unresolved D. Trimming took 0 bases from V and 3 from J, leaving 5 bases between them. This CDR3 is 13 amino acids long. Per germline, CDR1 MNHEY and CDR2 SMNVEV (reference sequence). The CDR3 sequence: CASSLSKYTEAFI. The CDR3 DNA is TGTGCCAGCAGTTTATCGAAATACACTGAAGCTTTCATT.

The CDR3 region has the DNA TGCGCCAGCAGCCAGGGATCCGGGAGACTAACGGGATACGAGCAGTACTTC. This gives the protein CASSQGSGRLTGYEQYF. The rearrangement uses TRBV4-1 and TRBJ2-7; weak D call: TRBD2 (6 bases). V was cut by 3 bases and J by 4 bases, with 22 bases left in between. The CDR3 length is 17 residues. Germline V CDR1 and CDR2: MGHRA, YSYEKL.

This clonotype was picked up a small number of times. This sequence joins TRBV7-9 and TRBJ2-5; D may correspond to TRBD1 or TRBD2 (5 bases each). The CDR3 is 13 amino acids. The germline gives CDR1 SEHNR, CDR2 FQNEAQ (reference sequence). V gave up 5 bases and J gave up 4 bases, with 11 bases separating them. CDR3 sequence (DNA): TGTGCCAGCAGCCGCCGGGACGTAGAGACCCAGTACTTC. Translating it yields CASSRRDVETQYF.

This clonotype was recorded at least ten times. The chain joins TRBV6-1 to TRBJ2-7, with D perhaps matching TRBD1 or TRBD2 (5 bases each). The germline V gene encodes CDR1 MNHNS and CDR2 SASEGT. The ends were cut back, 7 bases at V and 2 bases at J, with 15 bases in the middle. This CDR3 spans 14 amino acids. In DNA form, the CDR3 reads TGTGCCAGCACCCGGGGCAGGGATCCCTACGAGCAGTACTTC. Amino acids: CASTRGRDPYEQYF.

Ten or more counts support this clonotype. The V and J genes are TRBV18 and TRBJ2-4; D is uncertain. The CDR3 sequence is 13 residues long. Trimming removed 2 bases at V and 8 bases at J, with 10 bases between. The germline V gene has CDR1 KGHSH and CDR2 LQKENI. The CDR3 reads CASSPGREDIQYF. CDR3 coding DNA: TGTGCCAGCTCACCAGGACGAGAGGACATTCAGTACTTC.

The chain recombines TRBV7-6 with TRBJ2-5, with D tentatively TRBD2 (5 bases). The CDR3 runs 15 residues. Germline V CDR1 and CDR2: SGHVS, FNYEAQ. The V and J ends lost 5 bases and 3 bases respectively, with 16 bases between them. CDR3 region: CASSTPTGVEETQYF. Here the CDR3 DNA reads TGTGCCAGCAGCACCCCGACCGGGGTGGAAGAGACCCAGTACTTC.